These 10 T cell receptor beta chains were all obtained from the same sample, sequenced in a study of T cells in tumors after PD-1 blockade (dated by TCRdb to 2018 to 2020). In the paper's terms, the time point label means: after anti-PD-1 therapy. The library was prepared using the immunoSEQ multiplex PCR assay. Sourced from immuneACCESS, this table was stored by TCRdb with only in-frame sequences that have V and J called. A share of the clones is absent; for the studies checked, an unresolved V gene accounts for under half, and the remainder has no known explanation. This sample has almost 35,000 clones in its table, and 73% of those were observed once. Almost 40% of the sample is held by the ten biggest clonotypes. The sample in question was PBMCs, obtained after anti-PD-1 treatment. These receptors all come from a human donor with basal cell carcinoma.

This clone has a handful of counts. In DNA, the CDR3 is TGTGCCAGCAGCGTCCAGGGGCCGGGCGAGCAGTACTTC. Its protein is CASSVQGPGEQYF. The chain employs TRBV11-1 and TRBJ2-7, with D possibly TRBD1 on 6 matching bases. Germline lookup yields CDR1 SGHAT and CDR2 FQDESV (reference sequence). The CDR3 is 13 amino acids. Trimming took 5 bases from V and 6 from J, leaving 14 bases between them.

The rearrangement uses TRBV19 and TRBJ2-1; 9 nucleotides match TRBD2. V lost 0 bases to trimming and J lost 3 bases; unmatched junction nucleotides: 9. Germline CDR1 reads LNHDA; CDR2 reads SQIVND (reference sequence). The CDR3 spans 18 residues. CDR3: CASSIEAPPAGGYNEQFF. The CDR3 DNA follows: TGTGCCAGTAGTATAGAGGCCCCCCCAGCGGGAGGCTACAATGAGCAGTTCTTC.

The chain uses TRBV5-1 and TRBJ1-2, with 7 positions matching TRBD1. The trim removed 0 bases at V and 4 bases at J, leaving 3 bases unmatched. This CDR3 comprises 14 residues. CDR1 is SGHRS, CDR2 YFSETQ, per germline. CDR3 sequence reads: CASSLGDRVYGYTF. The DNA for the CDR3 is TGCGCCAGCAGCTTGGGAGACAGGGTCTATGGCTACACCTTC.

The rearrangement links TRBV28 to TRBJ2-1; D is uncertain. With 8 bases removed from V and 1 base from J, the gap between germline ends came to 12 bases. This CDR3 is built from 14 residues. From germline, CDR1 is MDHEN and CDR2 SYDVKM. This CDR3 is CASSRLPSYNEQFF. The CDR3 DNA sequence: TGTGCCAGCTCCCGGTTACCTTCCTACAATGAGCAGTTCTTC.

This chain uses TRBV9 with TRBJ2-2; weak D call: TRBD1 (5 bases). CDR3 size: 14 residues. Trimming removed 2 bases at V and 6 bases at J, with 11 bases between. From germline, CDR1 is SGDLS and CDR2 YYNGEE. The CDR3 DNA is TGTGCCAGCAGCGTCGCGGACACGTCCGGGGAGCTGTTTTTT. This gives the protein CASSVADTSGELFF. The whole variable domain, remainder taken from reference TRBV9 and TRBJ2-2, is DSGVTQTPKHLITATGQRVTLRCSPRSGDLSVYWYQQSLDQGLQFLIQYYNGEERAKGNILERFSAQQFPDLHSELNLSSLELGDSALYFCASSVADTSGELFFGEGSRLTVL.

This chain connects TRBV7-9 to TRBJ2-7; 7 bases fit TRBD1. The V gene end was trimmed by 3 bases and the J gene end by 5 bases; junction bases not matched to a gene: 7. Germline V lookup: CDR1 SEHNR, CDR2 FQNEAQ (reference sequence). This CDR3 has 14 amino acids. The CDR3 is CASSFGQVADEQYF. In DNA form, the CDR3 reads TGTGCCAGCAGCTTCGGACAGGTCGCAGACGAGCAGTACTTC.

The gene calls are TRBV18 and TRBJ1-1; D is uncertain. Germline V gene sequence: CDR1 KGHSH, CDR2 LQKENI. This CDR3 spans 13 amino acids. Trimming stripped 4 bases from V and 1 base from J, with 7 bases between. The DNA for the CDR3 is TGTGCCAGCTCACTAAGAGAGAACACTGAAGCTTTCTTT. Its translation is CASSLRENTEAFF.

This clone is classed as medium-sized. The chain employs TRBV5-1 and TRBJ2-2, with 12 bases lining up with TRBD2. The V gene end was trimmed by 0 bases and the J gene end by 8 bases; junction bases not matched to a gene: 11. CDR1 SGHRS and CDR2 YFSETQ come from the germline V gene. The CDR3 runs to 18 residues. CDR3 in amino acids: CASSLVVTGTSGLGELFF. CDR3 DNA sequence: TGCGCCAGCAGCTTGGTCGTAACCGGGACTAGCGGGCTAGGGGAGCTGTTTTTT.

The CDR3 is CASSLGPNSAEAFF. In nucleotides, the CDR3 is TGTGCCAGCAGCTTAGGCCCGAACAGCGCTGAAGCTTTCTTT. The J gene is TRBJ1-1, the V gene TRBV13; D remains unclear. The CDR3 extends over 14 amino acids. Per the germline V gene, CDR1 is PRHDT and CDR2 is FYEKMQ (reference sequence). With 0 bases removed from V and 6 bases from J, the gap between germline ends came to 11 bases.

This clone was counted between two and nine times. The rearrangement links TRBV9 to TRBJ2-1; 10 bases align to TRBD2. Germline loops: CDR1 SGDLS, CDR2 YYNGEE. J gave up 3 bases and V 3 bases, and 9 bases lay outside the gene matches. The CDR3 is 17 amino acids. The CDR3 loop reads CASSASSGSGYYNEQFF. In nucleotides, the CDR3 is TGTGCCAGCAGCGCATCTAGCGGGAGCGGGTACTACAATGAGCAGTTCTTC.